This TCR beta chain came from a study of cytomegalovirus exposure and HLA in healthy donors. Study outcomes and limitations: The study dropped some indistinguishable V segments, TRBV6-2 and TRBV6-3 among them. Cytomegalovirus association was listed for about 150 TCR beta chains.

The PCR ran on 60 Vbeta and 13 Jbeta primers. Generated by immunoSEQ multiplex PCR, the TCRdb table keeps only in-frame clones and is missing some. The table shows around 200,000 clones, with 82% occurring only once. Trimming removed 3 bases from V and 0 bases from J, with 9 bases in between. The CDR3 loop spans 15 amino acids. CDR1 and CDR2 from the germline V gene are MGHDK and SYGVNS. About this clone itself: Its antigen is not known.

The receptor was isolated from a middle-aged man in good health and CMV-seropositive. The V gene is TRBV25-1, the J gene TRBJ2-1; D is uncertain. The sequenced sample consisted of PBMCs. The CDR3 DNA is TGTGCCAGCAGTGACAGGTCCGGCTCCTACAATGAGCAGTTCTTC. Its translation is CASSDRSGSYNEQFF. Full variable domain (missing parts from reference TRBV25-1 and TRBJ2-1): EADIYQTPRYLVIGTGKKITLECSQTMGHDKMYWYQQDPGMELHLIHYSYGVNSTEKGDLSSESTVSRIRTEHFPLTLESARPSHTSQYLCASSDRSGSYNEQFFGPGTRLTVL.